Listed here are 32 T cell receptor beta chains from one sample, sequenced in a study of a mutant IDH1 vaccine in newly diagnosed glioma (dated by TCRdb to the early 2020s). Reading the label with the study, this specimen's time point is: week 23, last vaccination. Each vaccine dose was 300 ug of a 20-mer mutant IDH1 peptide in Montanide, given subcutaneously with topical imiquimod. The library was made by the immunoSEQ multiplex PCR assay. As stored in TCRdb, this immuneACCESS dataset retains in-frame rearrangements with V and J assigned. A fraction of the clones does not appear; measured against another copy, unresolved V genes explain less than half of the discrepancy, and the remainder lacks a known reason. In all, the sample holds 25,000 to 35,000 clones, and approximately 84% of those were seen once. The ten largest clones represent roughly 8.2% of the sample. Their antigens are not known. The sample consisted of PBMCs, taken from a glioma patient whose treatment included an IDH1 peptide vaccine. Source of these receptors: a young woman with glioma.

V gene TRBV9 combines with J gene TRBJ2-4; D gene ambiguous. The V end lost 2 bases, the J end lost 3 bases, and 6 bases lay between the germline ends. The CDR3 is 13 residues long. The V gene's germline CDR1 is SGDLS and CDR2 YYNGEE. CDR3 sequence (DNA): TGTGCCAGCAGCGTGGGATACAAAAACATTCAGTACTTC. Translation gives CASSVGYKNIQYF.

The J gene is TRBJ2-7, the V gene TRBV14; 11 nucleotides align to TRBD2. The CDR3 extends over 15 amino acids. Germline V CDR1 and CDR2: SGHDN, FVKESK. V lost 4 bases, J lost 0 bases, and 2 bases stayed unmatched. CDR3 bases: TGTGCCAGCAGCCCAACTAGCGGGAGCTCCTACGAGCAGTACTTC. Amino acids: CASSPTSGSSYEQYF.

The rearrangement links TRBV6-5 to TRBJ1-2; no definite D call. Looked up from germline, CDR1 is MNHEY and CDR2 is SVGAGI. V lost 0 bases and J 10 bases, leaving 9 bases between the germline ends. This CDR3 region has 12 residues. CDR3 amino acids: CASSYSFSDYTF. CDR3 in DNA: TGTGCCAGCAGTTACTCGTTCAGTGACTACACCTTC.

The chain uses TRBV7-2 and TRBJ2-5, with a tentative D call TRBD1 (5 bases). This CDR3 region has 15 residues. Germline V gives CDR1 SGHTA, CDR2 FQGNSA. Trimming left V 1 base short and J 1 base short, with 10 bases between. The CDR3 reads CASSLETGRQETQYF. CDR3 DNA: TGTGCCAGCAGCTTAGAAACAGGTCGCCAAGAGACCCAGTACTTC.

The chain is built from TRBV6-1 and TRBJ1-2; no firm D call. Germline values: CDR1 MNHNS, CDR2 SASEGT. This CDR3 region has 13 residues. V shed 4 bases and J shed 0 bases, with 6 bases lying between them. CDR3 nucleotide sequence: TGTGCCAGCAGTGCGATCGCTAACTATGGCTACACCTTC. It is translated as CASSAIANYGYTF.

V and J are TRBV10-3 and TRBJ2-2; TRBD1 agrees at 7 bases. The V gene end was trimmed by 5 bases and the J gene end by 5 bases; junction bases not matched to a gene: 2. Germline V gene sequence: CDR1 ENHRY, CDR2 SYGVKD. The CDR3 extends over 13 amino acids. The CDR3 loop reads CAISLQGTGELFF. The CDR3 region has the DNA TGTGCCATCAGTCTACAGGGGACCGGGGAGCTGTTTTTT.

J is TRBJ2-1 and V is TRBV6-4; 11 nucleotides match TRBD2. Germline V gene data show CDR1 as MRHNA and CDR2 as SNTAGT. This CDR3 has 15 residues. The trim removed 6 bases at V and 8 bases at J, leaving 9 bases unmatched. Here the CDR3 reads CASRTLAGGRYEQFF. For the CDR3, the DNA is TGTGCCAGCAGAACTCTAGCGGGAGGTAGATATGAGCAGTTCTTC.

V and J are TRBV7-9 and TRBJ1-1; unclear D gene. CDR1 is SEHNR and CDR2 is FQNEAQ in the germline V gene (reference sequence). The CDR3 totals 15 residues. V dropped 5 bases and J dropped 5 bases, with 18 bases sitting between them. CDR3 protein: CASSTLGIRGTEAFF. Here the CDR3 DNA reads TGTGCCAGCAGCACTCTCGGCATCCGCGGGACTGAAGCTTTCTTT.

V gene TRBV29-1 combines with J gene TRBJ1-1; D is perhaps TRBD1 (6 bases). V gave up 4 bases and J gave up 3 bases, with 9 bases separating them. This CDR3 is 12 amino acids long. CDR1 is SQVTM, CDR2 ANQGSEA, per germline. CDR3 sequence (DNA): TGCAGCGTTGTGAGGGGGGACACTGAAGCTTTCTTT. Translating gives CSVVRGDTEAFF.

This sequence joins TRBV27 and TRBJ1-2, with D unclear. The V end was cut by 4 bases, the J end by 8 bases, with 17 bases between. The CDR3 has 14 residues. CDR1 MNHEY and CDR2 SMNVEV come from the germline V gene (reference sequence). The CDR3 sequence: CASSSTTGFSGYTF. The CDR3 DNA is TGTGCCAGCAGTTCTACTACGGGATTCAGCGGCTACACCTTC.

For the CDR3, the DNA is TGTGCCAGCAGTTTATCCCGAACTCCCGGGACAGGGGGTCAGCCCCAGCATTTT. It yields the protein CASSLSRTPGTGGQPQHF. The chain employs TRBV28 and TRBJ1-5, with 11 bases fitting TRBD1. This CDR3 has 18 residues. V trimming: 1 base; J trimming: 6 bases; junction bases outside the gene matches: 11. CDR1 and CDR2 from the germline V gene are MDHEN and SYDVKM.

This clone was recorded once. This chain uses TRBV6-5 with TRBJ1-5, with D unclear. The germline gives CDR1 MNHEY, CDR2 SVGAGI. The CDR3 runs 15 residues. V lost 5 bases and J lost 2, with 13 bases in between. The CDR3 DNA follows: TGTGCCAGCAGTAGCCAGGTAGCGGGCAATCAGCCCCAGCATTTT. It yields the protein CASSSQVAGNQPQHF.

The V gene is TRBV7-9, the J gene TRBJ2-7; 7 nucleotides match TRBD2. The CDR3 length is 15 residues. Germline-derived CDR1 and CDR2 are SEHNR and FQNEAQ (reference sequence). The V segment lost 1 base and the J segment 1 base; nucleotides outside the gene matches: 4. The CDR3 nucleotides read TGTGCCAGCAGCTTAGAGGCTAGCGGATCCTACGAGCAGTACTTC. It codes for CASSLEASGSYEQYF.

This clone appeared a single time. The CDR3 coding sequence is TGTGCCAGCAGCCCAGGGACAGGGAAACAGCCCCAGCATTTT. Translated: CASSPGTGKQPQHF. The chain joins TRBV5-6 to TRBJ1-5; 9 nucleotides match TRBD1. Germline CDR1 is SGHDT and CDR2 is YYEEEE. The CDR3 covers 14 residues. V shed 4 bases, J shed 7 bases, and the junction held 6 bases outside the gene matches.

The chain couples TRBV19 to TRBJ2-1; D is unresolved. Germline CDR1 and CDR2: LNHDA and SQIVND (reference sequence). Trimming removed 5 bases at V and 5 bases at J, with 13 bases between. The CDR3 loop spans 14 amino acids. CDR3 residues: CASSPQTGNNEQFF. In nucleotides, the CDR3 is TGTGCCAGTAGTCCTCAAACCGGAAACAATGAGCAGTTCTTC.

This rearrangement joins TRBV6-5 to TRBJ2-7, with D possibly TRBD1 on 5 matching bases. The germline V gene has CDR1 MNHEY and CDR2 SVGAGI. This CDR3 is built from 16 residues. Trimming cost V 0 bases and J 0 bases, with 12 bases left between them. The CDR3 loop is CASSYSWTPSSYEQYF. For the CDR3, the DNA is TGTGCCAGCAGTTACTCGTGGACACCGAGCTCCTACGAGCAGTACTTC.

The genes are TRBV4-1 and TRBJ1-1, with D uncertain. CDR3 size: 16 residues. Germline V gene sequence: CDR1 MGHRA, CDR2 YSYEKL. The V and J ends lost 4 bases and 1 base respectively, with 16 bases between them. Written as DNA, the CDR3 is TGCGCCAGCAGCCTAAGCATGGTTAGTGGGAACACTGAAGCTTTCTTT. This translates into CASSLSMVSGNTEAFF.

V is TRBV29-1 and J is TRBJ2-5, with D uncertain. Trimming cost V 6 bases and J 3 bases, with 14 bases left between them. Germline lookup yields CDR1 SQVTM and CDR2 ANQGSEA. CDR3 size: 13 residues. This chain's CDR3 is CSVRPAVEETQYF. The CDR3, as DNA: TGCAGCGTCCGTCCCGCAGTAGAAGAGACCCAGTACTTC.

CDR3: CASRTDFSYEQYF. The DNA of the CDR3 is TGTGCCAGCAGGACGGACTTCTCCTACGAGCAGTACTTC. The chain is built from TRBV2 and TRBJ2-7; TRBD2 might be the D (5 bases). Trimming cost V 6 bases and J 0 bases, with 9 bases left between them. Germline CDR1 reads SNHLY; CDR2 reads FYNNEI. The CDR3 runs to 13 residues.

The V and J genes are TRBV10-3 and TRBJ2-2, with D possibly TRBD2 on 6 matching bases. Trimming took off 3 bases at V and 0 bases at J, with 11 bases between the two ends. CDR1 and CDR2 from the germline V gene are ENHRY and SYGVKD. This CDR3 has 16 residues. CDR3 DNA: TGTGCCATCAGTGACTCGGGACTGACGAACACCGGGGAGCTGTTTTTT. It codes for CAISDSGLTNTGELFF.

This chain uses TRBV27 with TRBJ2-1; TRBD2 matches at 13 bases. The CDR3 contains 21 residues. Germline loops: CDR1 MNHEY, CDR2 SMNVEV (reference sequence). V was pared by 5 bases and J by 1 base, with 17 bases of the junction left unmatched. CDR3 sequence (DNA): TGTGCCAGCAGTCCAAACACCGGGACTAGCGGGAAAATTAAGTCCTACAATGAGCAGTTCTTC. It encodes CASSPNTGTSGKIKSYNEQFF.

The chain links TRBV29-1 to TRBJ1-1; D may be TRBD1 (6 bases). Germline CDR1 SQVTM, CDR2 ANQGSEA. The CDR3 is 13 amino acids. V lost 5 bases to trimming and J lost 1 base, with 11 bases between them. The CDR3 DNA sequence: TGCAGCGTTTCACAGGGACCGAACACTGAAGCTTTCTTT. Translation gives CSVSQGPNTEAFF.

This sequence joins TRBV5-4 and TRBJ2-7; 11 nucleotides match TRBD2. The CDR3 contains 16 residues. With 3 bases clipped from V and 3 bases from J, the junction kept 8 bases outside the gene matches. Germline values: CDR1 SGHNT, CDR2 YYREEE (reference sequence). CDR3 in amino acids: CASSSLGTSGLYEQYF. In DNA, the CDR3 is TGTGCCAGCAGCTCCCTCGGGACTAGCGGCCTCTACGAGCAGTACTTC.

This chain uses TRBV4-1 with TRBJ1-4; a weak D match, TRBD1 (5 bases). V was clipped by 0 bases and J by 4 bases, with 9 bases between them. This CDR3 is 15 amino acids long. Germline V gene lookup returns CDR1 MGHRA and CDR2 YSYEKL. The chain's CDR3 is CASSQDGQGNEKLFF. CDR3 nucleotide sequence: TGCGCCAGCAGCCAAGATGGGCAGGGTAATGAAAAACTGTTTTTT.

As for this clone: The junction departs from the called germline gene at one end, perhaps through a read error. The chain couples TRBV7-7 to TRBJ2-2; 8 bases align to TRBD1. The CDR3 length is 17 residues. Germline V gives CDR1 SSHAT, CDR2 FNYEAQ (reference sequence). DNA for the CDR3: TGTGCTAGCAGCTTAGCGGTGGACAGGGTCGACACCGGGGAGCTGTTTTTT. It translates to CASSLAVDRVDTGELFF.

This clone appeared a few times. The CDR3, as DNA: TGTGCCAGCAGCCCAACGGGACAGCCATTAGGCTACACCTTC. Its protein is CASSPTGQPLGYTF. The rearrangement uses TRBV7-6 and TRBJ1-2; 7 nucleotides agree with TRBD1. The V segment lost 5 bases and the J segment 8 bases; nucleotides outside the gene matches: 11. CDR1 is SGHVS and CDR2 is FNYEAQ in the germline V gene. This CDR3 has 14 residues.

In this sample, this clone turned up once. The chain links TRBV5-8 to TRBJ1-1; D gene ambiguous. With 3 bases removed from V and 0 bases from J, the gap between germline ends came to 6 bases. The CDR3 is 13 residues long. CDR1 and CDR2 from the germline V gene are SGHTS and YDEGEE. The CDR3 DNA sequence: TGTGCCAGCAGCTCGGGGATGAACACTGAAGCTTTCTTT. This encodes CASSSGMNTEAFF.

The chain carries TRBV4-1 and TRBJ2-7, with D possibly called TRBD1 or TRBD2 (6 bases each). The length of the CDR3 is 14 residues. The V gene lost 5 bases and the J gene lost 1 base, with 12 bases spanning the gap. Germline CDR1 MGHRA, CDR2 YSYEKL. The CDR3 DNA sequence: TGCGCCAGCAGCTCGCGGGACATATCCTACGAGCAGTACTTC. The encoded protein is CASSSRDISYEQYF.

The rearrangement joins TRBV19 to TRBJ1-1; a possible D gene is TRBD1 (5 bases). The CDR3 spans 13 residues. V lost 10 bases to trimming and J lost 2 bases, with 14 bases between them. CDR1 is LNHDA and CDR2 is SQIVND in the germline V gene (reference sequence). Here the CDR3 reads CATSVGVNTEAFF. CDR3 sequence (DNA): TGTGCCACCTCGGTGGGGGTTAACACTGAAGCTTTCTTT.

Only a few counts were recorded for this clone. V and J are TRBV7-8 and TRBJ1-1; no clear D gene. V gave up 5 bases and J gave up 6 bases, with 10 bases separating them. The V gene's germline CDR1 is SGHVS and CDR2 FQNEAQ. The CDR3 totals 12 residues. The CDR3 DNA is TGTGCCAGCAGCCGCCTCGAATCTGAAGCTTTCTTT. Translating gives CASSRLESEAFF.

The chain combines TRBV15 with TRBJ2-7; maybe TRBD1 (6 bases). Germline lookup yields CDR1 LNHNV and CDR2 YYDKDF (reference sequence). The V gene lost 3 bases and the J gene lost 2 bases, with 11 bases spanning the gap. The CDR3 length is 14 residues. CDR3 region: CATSRDRIAYEQYF. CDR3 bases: TGTGCCACCAGCAGGGACAGAATTGCCTACGAGCAGTACTTC.

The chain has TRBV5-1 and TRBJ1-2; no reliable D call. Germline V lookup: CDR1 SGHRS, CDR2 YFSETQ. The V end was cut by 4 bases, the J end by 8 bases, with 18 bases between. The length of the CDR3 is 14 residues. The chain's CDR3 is CASSLGEEFRGYTF. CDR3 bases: TGCGCCAGCAGCCTCGGGGAGGAGTTCCGCGGCTACACCTTC.